The rows below give T cell receptor beta chains drawn from one sample of a study of regulatory T cells in long-lasting Graves disease. A single record per CDR3 protein comes from TCRdb applying MiXCR to the multiplex PCR reads. This sample has hundreds of thousands of distinct CDR3 sequences; 20% to 25% occur once, and the top ten carry 6.5% to 10%. The specimen comprised peripheral blood mononuclear cells (PBMCs), sampled when the disease was refractory, from a patient treated with antithyroid drugs. These receptors were taken from a female donor with Graves disease. Both conserved end residues are part of each CDR3. The D gene is left open where the match is weak. Size tells how often a clone was seen (once, few, many) or the class of an expanded clone, and some rows leave it out.

J gene,clone size,V gene,D gene,CDR3 DNA,CDR3 protein
TRBJ2-1,NA,TRBV28,NA,TGTGCCAGCAGGAGATACAATGAGCAGTTCTTC,CASRRYNEQFF
TRBJ2-7,few,TRBV20-1,NA,TGCAGTGCTAGAGATAGGAACCACCTCGTGTACGAGCAGTACTTC,CSARDRNHLVYEQYF
TRBJ2-3,NA,TRBV12-3/TRBV12-4,NA,TGTGCCAGCAGTCTCCAGATATCAGATACGCAGTATTTT,CASSLQISDTQYF
TRBJ1-1,NA,TRBV7-2,NA,TGTGCCAGCAGCTCCATAGCGTACTTTGAAGCTTTCTTT,CASSSIAYFEAFF
TRBJ1-1,many,TRBV7-2,NA,TGTGCCAGCAGCTCAGACATGAACACTGAAGCTTTCTTT,CASSSDMNTEAFF
TRBJ2-7,few,TRBV7-2,TRBD2,TGTGCCAGCAGCTTAGTCACTAGCGCCTACGAGCAGTACTTC,CASSLVTSAYEQYF
TRBJ1-1,many,TRBV6-1,NA,TGTGCCAGCAGCACACAGGGAAACACTGAAGCTTTCTTT,CASSTQGNTEAFF
TRBJ1-2,few,TRBV28,NA,TGTGCCAGCAGTTTAGGGCAGGACTTCTATGGCTACACCTTC,CASSLGQDFYGYTF
TRBJ2-7,NA,TRBV30,NA,TGTGCCTGGAGTCCCCTGGCGGGGCAGTACTTC,CAWSPLAGQYF
TRBJ1-1,NA,TRBV4-1,TRBD1,TGCGCCAGCAGCCAGAAACCGGGACAGGGAGTTGAAGCTTTCTTT,CASSQKPGQGVEAFF
TRBJ1-2,many,TRBV28,TRBD1,TGTGCCAGCAGTCCCCTACCGGGACAGTACGGCTATGGCTACACCTTC,CASSPLPGQYGYGYTF
TRBJ2-7,NA,TRBV11-2,NA,TGTGCCAGCAGATCAAGCGGCTCCTACGAGCAGTACTTC,CASRSSGSYEQYF
TRBJ2-1,NA,TRBV7-2,NA,TGTGCCAGCAGCTTAGAGGCCTATCAGGGCAATGAGCAGTTCTTC,CASSLEAYQGNEQFF
TRBJ2-5,many,TRBV7-2,TRBD2,TGTGCCAGCAGCTTAGGTACTAAGCGGGACCTACTCCAAGAGACCCAGTACTTC,CASSLGTKRDLLQETQYF
TRBJ2-5,many,TRBV20-1,TRBD1,TGCAGTGCTCCCCGCCTGGGGACAGGAAAAGAGACCCAGTACTTC,CSAPRLGTGKETQYF
TRBJ1-4,many,TRBV27,NA,TGTGCCAGCAGTCCTGTAACTAAGAAGGGCGAAAAACTGTTTTTT,CASSPVTKKGEKLFF
TRBJ2-5,few,TRBV18,TRBD1,TGTGCCAGCTCACCCCCCGGGACAGGGCATCAAGAGACCCAGTACTTC,CASSPPGTGHQETQYF
TRBJ2-7,many,TRBV30,TRBD1,TGTGCCTGGAGTATCGGGGACAGAGACTACGAGCAGTACTTC,CAWSIGDRDYEQYF
TRBJ2-4,many,TRBV12-3/TRBV12-4,TRBD1,TGTGCCAGCAGTTTTTGGGGAGGTGGGACAGGGGGAAAAAACATTCAGTACTTC,CASSFWGGGTGGKNIQYF
TRBJ1-5,NA,TRBV6-5,NA,TGTGCCAGCAGTTACGGGGATATTAGCGATCAGCCCCAGCATTTT,CASSYGDISDQPQHF
TRBJ2-1,many,TRBV12-3/TRBV12-4,NA,TGTGCCAGCAGTTTGAGGAGCTCCTACAATGAGCAGTTCTTC,CASSLRSSYNEQFF
TRBJ2-2,NA,TRBV10-1,NA,TGCGCCAGCAGTGCGGGCCCGAACACCGGGGAGCTGTTTTTT,CASSAGPNTGELFF
TRBJ2-5,few,TRBV4-1,NA,TGCGCCAGCAGCCAAATAAACAGGGTCCAAGAGACCCAGTACTTC,CASSQINRVQETQYF
TRBJ1-1,NA,TRBV6-2/TRBV6-3,TRBD1,TGTGCCAGCAGTTACGACCACAGGGGTGCTGAAGCTTTCTTT,CASSYDHRGAEAFF
TRBJ2-7,NA,TRBV20-1,NA,TGCAGTGCGACGGAAAACTACGAGCAGTACTTC,CSATENYEQYF
TRBJ2-5,NA,TRBV13,NA,TGTGCCAGCAGCACCGCAGAGGACCAAGAGACCCAGTACTTC,CASSTAEDQETQYF
TRBJ1-4,few,TRBV5-1,NA,TGCGCCAGCAGCATCGGGACCGCGCGTAATGAAAAACTGTTTTTT,CASSIGTARNEKLFF
TRBJ1-1,many,TRBV2,NA,TGTGCCAGCAGTACCGACAGAGAAGCTTTCTTT,CASSTDREAFF
TRBJ1-5,NA,TRBV20-1,TRBD1,TGCAGTGCTAGAGGGGACAGGGGTTACAATCAGCCCCAGCATTTT,CSARGDRGYNQPQHF
TRBJ2-7,NA,TRBV20-1,NA,TGCAGTGCTAGTCTCGGGGGGCGGATGTACGAGCAGTACTTC,CSASLGGRMYEQYF
TRBJ2-7,NA,TRBV4-1,NA,TGCGCCAGCAGACCGCTCCTAGGGGTTAGCGAGCAGTACTTC,CASRPLLGVSEQYF
TRBJ2-7,NA,TRBV27,NA,TGTGCCAGCAGTAAGTCCCTAGCTTCAAGCTCCTACGAGCAGTACTTC,CASSKSLASSSYEQYF
TRBJ2-5,many,TRBV11-2,NA,TGTGCCAGCAGCCATATACCCTCCCTCCAAGAGACCCAGTACTTC,CASSHIPSLQETQYF
TRBJ1-3,many,TRBV30,TRBD1,TGTGCCTGGAGCCGGGACAGCGGTCTAGGAAACACCATATATTTT,CAWSRDSGLGNTIYF
TRBJ1-1,many,TRBV27,NA,TGTGCCAGCAGTTCCTGGCAGGGAGAGACTGAAGCTTTCTTT,CASSSWQGETEAFF
TRBJ1-4,NA,TRBV7-6,TRBD1,TGTGCCAGCAGCTCCAGACAGGGGGAAAAACTGTTTTTT,CASSSRQGEKLFF
TRBJ2-2,many,TRBV5-1,NA,TGCGCCAGCAGGGGAGTTGGCACCGGGGAGCTGTTTTTT,CASRGVGTGELFF
TRBJ1-1,few,TRBV7-9,NA,TGTGCCAGCAGCTTAATCACAGGGTGGGGCACTGAAGCTTTCTTT,CASSLITGWGTEAFF
TRBJ1-2,many,TRBV7-2,NA,TGTGCCAGCAGCCTCCTTCCAGCGGGGTTCGCTAACTATGGCTACACCTTC,CASSLLPAGFANYGYTF
TRBJ1-5,many,TRBV12-3/TRBV12-4,NA,TGTGCCAGCAGTTTCGGGGTTGGGGTTTTAGGTCAGCCCCAGCATTTT,CASSFGVGVLGQPQHF
TRBJ2-5,few,TRBV6-1,NA,TGTGCCAGCAGCGGGAGTGGAGGAGGAGAGACCCAGTACTTC,CASSGSGGGETQYF
TRBJ2-5,NA,TRBV6-2/TRBV6-3,NA,TGTGCCAGCAGTTACTCTCAGTCGGGACACTTGTACCAAGAGACCCAGTACTTC,CASSYSQSGHLYQETQYF
TRBJ2-7,many,TRBV30,TRBD2,TGTGCCTGGGCTCCGGGACTAGCGGGAGTGCGGGAGCAGTACTTC,CAWAPGLAGVREQYF
TRBJ1-4,NA,TRBV7-6,NA,TGTGCCAGCAGGGGTTACAGCCGAAAACTGTTTTTT,CASRGYSRKLFF
TRBJ2-7,many,TRBV7-8,TRBD2,TGTGCCAGCAGCTTAGTCGGGACTAGCGGGTTATACGAGCAGTACTTC,CASSLVGTSGLYEQYF
TRBJ2-2,NA,TRBV25-1,TRBD1,TGTGCCAGCGATGCAGGGGGGAACACCGGGGAGCTGTTTTTT,CASDAGGNTGELFF